The 4 T cell receptor beta chains presented below share a single source sample, sequenced in a study of tumor and adjacent non-tumor tissue in lung cancer. This sample's RNA came from whole unsorted tissue. TCRbeta libraries were built with three rounds of nested PCR, modified from ARM-PCR. MiXCR was run by TCRdb on the multiplex PCR reads, yielding one entry per CDR3 protein. The sample carries roughly 81,000 distinct CDR3 sequences, around 70% recorded once. Sequencing used lung tumor tissue. The origin of the receptors is a woman in her sixties or seventies with non-small cell lung cancer.

With respect to this clonotype: The junction differs from germline at one of its ends, possibly a read error. V usage is TRBV7-9 and J usage is TRBJ2-5, with D uncertain. Per germline, CDR1 SEHNR and CDR2 FQNEAQ (reference sequence). This CDR3 region has 13 residues. DNA for the CDR3: TGTGCCAGCAGCCATGCGCGAAAAGAGATCCAGTACTTC. It specifies CASSHARKEIQYF.

About this clonotype itself: One end of the junction is discordant with germline, which a read error may explain. The V gene is TRBV13, the J gene TRBJ2-3, with D perhaps matching TRBD2 (8 bases). Germline CDR1 and CDR2: PRHDT and FYEKMQ (reference sequence). The CDR3 runs 15 residues. CDR3 loop: CASSPNGGGTDTPYF. The CDR3 region has the DNA TGTGCCAGCAGCCCCAACGGGGGGGGGACAGATACGCCGTATTTT.

The sample holds many counts of this clonotype. The chain recombines TRBV20-1 with TRBJ2-1, with D hard to call. Germline V lookup: CDR1 DFQATT, CDR2 SNEGSKA (reference sequence). V lost 3 bases to trimming and J lost 10 bases, with 19 bases between them. The CDR3 contains 14 residues. The CDR3 DNA is TGCAGTGCTAGGGACCCCCGGGTCCTCCCGGAGCAGTTCTTC. Amino acid sequence: CSARDPRVLPEQFF.

The chain uses TRBV11-1 and TRBJ2-7; 9 bases map to TRBD1. The CDR3 length is 15 residues. V trimming: 3 bases; J trimming: 4 bases; junction bases outside the gene matches: 7. The germline CDR1 and CDR2 sequences are SGHAT and FQDESV (reference sequence). CDR3 in DNA: TGTGCCAGCAGCTTCCGGGACAGGGCTCCATACGAGCAGTACTTC. Protein sequence: CASSFRDRAPYEQYF.